The 17 T cell receptor beta chains reported below all come from one sample, sequenced in a study of blood T cell repertoires in COVID-19. Sequencing was performed with immunoSEQ multiplex PCR; in TCRdb, only in-frame clones are kept and a portion is missing. This table holds some 200,000 clones, approximately 85% found once. Input material: peripheral blood. These receptors were obtained from a woman in her forties or fifties with active or convalescent COVID-19.

This chain links TRBV4-1 with TRBJ2-1, with TRBD2 matching over 10 bases. The CDR3 is made up of 17 amino acids. In germline, CDR1 is MGHRA, CDR2 YSYEKL. With V trimmed by 4 bases and J by 3 bases, 9 bases remained unmatched. This CDR3 reads CASSPTALAGFYNEQFF. The CDR3 DNA is TGCGCCAGCAGCCCAACAGCACTAGCGGGATTCTACAATGAGCAGTTCTTC.

V and J are TRBV14 and TRBJ2-7, with a possible D match to TRBD1 (6 bases). The CDR3 covers 14 residues. The V end was cut by 7 bases, the J end by 3 bases, with 16 bases between. Per the germline V gene, CDR1 is SGHDN and CDR2 is FVKESK. CDR3 bases: TGTGCCAGCACCCCAAGGCGGACAGTCTACGAGCAGTACTTC. As protein: CASTPRRTVYEQYF.

This clone came up once. V usage is TRBV12-3 or TRBV12-4 and J usage is TRBJ2-1; perhaps TRBD2 as D (6 bases). V lost 6 bases and J 10 bases, leaving 13 bases between the germline ends. CDR3 length: 12 amino acids. The CDR3 region has the DNA TGTGCCAGCAGCCATAGCGGCGGGGAGCAGTTCTTC. This translates into CASSHSGGEQFF.

This chain connects TRBV14 to TRBJ1-1; D unresolved. CDR3 length: 13 amino acids. CDR1 and CDR2 (germline): SGHDN, FVKESK. The V end lost 4 bases, the J end lost 0 bases, and 6 bases lay between the germline ends. In DNA form, the CDR3 reads TGTGCCAGCAGCCGAGCATTGAACACTGAAGCTTTCTTT. As protein: CASSRALNTEAFF.

The chain is built from TRBV27 and TRBJ2-2; 8 nucleotides match TRBD2. CDR1 and CDR2 from the germline V gene are MNHEY and SMNVEV (reference sequence). CDR3 length: 17 amino acids. Losses at the gene ends were 4 bases for V and 4 bases for J; bases not matched to a gene: 11. The CDR3 region is CASSSPGGGRFTGELFF. In nucleotides, the CDR3 is TGTGCCAGCAGTTCCCCCGGGGGGGGGCGCTTCACCGGGGAGCTGTTTTTT.

V usage is TRBV2 and J usage is TRBJ2-7; maybe TRBD2 (5 bases). The CDR3 spans 14 residues. V lost 4 bases to trimming and J lost 0 bases, with 10 bases between them. In germline, CDR1 is SNHLY, CDR2 FYNNEI. CDR3 DNA sequence: TGTGCCAGCAGTGTCGAAAGCGGCTCCTACGAGCAGTACTTC. This encodes CASSVESGSYEQYF.

About this clone: Other DNA sequences in the sample encode the same CDR3. The chain couples TRBV5-1 to TRBJ1-1; 8 bases agree with TRBD1. The germline CDR1 and CDR2 sequences are SGHRS and YFSETQ. The CDR3 is 14 residues long. V shed 4 bases, J shed 1 base, and the junction held 3 bases outside the gene matches. The CDR3 DNA sequence: TGCGCCAGCAGCGCACAGGGGGGGAACACTGAAGCTTTCTTT. Protein: CASSAQGGNTEAFF.

This clone was recorded once. CDR3 DNA sequence: TGCGCCAGCAGCCTGTCGGGGGACGGGTCTGAAAAACTGTTTTTT. It encodes CASSLSGDGSEKLFF. The V call is TRBV5-1, the J call TRBJ1-4, with D perhaps TRBD1 (5 bases). The V gene lost 4 bases and the J gene lost 7 bases, with 17 bases spanning the gap. CDR1 SGHRS and CDR2 YFSETQ come from the germline V gene. The CDR3 is made up of 15 amino acids.

The chain links TRBV5-1 to TRBJ1-5, with 7 bases matching TRBD1. This CDR3 region has 15 residues. V lost 0 bases to trimming and J lost 4 bases; unmatched junction nucleotides: 4. Germline values: CDR1 SGHRS, CDR2 YFSETQ. The CDR3 DNA is TGCGCCAGCAGCTTGGCCGGGACAGCTAATCAGCCCCAGCATTTT. This gives the protein CASSLAGTANQPQHF.

The count of this clone is one. The rearrangement uses TRBV2 and TRBJ1-1; D unclear. Between the trimmed V and J ends, which lost 4 bases and 1 base, there was a span of 10 bases. Germline CDR1 is SNHLY and CDR2 is FYNNEI. The CDR3 loop spans 14 amino acids. The CDR3 DNA is TGTGCCAGCAGTGTCACGACACGGAACACTGAAGCTTTCTTT. This encodes CASSVTTRNTEAFF. Drawing the rest from reference TRBV2 and TRBJ1-1, the complete variable domain is EPEVTQTPSHQVTQMGQEVILRCVPISNHLYFYWYRQILGQKVEFLVSFYNNEISEKSEIFDDQFSVERPDGSNFTLKIRSTKLEDSAMYFCASSVTTRNTEAFFGQGTRLTVV.

V gene TRBV24-1 combines with J gene TRBJ2-5; 7 bases fit TRBD2. The CDR3 totals 13 residues. The trim removed 9 bases at V and 1 base at J, leaving 4 bases unmatched. Per the germline V gene, CDR1 is KGHDR and CDR2 is SFDVKD. DNA for the CDR3: TGTGCCACCGGGGAGGGTGGCCAAGAGACCCAGTACTTC. It codes for CATGEGGQETQYF.

The genes are TRBV5-1 and TRBJ2-7; D might be TRBD1 (5 bases). The CDR3 is 13 amino acids. V lost 0 bases to trimming and J lost 3 bases, with 7 bases between them. Looked up from germline, CDR1 is SGHRS and CDR2 is YFSETQ. The CDR3 here is CASSLAGIYEQYF. As DNA, the CDR3 is TGCGCCAGCAGCTTGGCAGGGATCTACGAGCAGTACTTC.

The chain is built from TRBV6-5 and TRBJ2-7; D possibly corresponds to TRBD1 (5 bases). Per germline, CDR1 MNHEY and CDR2 SVGAGI. CDR3 length: 15 residues. Trimming cost V 4 bases and J 4 bases, with 17 bases left between them. The CDR3 bases are TGTGCCAGCAGTTCACGAAAACGTGGACATTACGAGCAGTACTTC. Encoded protein: CASSSRKRGHYEQYF.

The rearrangement uses TRBV4-1 and TRBJ1-4; D is ambiguous. The CDR3 runs to 14 residues. Germline lookup yields CDR1 MGHRA and CDR2 YSYEKL. The V and J ends lost 1 base and 4 bases respectively, with 7 bases between them. The CDR3 is CASSQGNSNEKLFF. In DNA form, the CDR3 reads TGCGCCAGCAGCCAAGGCAACAGTAATGAAAAACTGTTTTTT.

The V call is TRBV9, the J call TRBJ2-2, with TRBD2 matching over 15 bases. The V and J ends lost 3 bases and 12 bases, in that order; junction bases with no gene match: 6. The CDR3 loop spans 15 amino acids. CDR1 SGDLS and CDR2 YYNGEE come from the germline V gene. The CDR3 here is CASSGTSGREAKLFF. The CDR3 DNA is TGTGCCAGCAGCGGGACTAGCGGGAGGGAGGCTAAGCTGTTTTTT.

The chain couples TRBV28 to TRBJ2-3; 7 nucleotides align to TRBD1. Germline CDR1 and CDR2: MDHEN and SYDVKM. This CDR3 comprises 11 residues. V shed 7 bases, J shed 10 bases, and the junction held 5 bases outside the gene matches. This CDR3 reads CASTDREAQYF. DNA for the CDR3: TGTGCCAGCACCGACAGGGAAGCGCAGTATTTT.

Here the CDR3 reads CASSLAGTGGQPQHF. CDR3 in DNA: TGTGCCAGCAGTCTTGCCGGGACAGGGGGTCAGCCCCAGCATTTT. This chain connects TRBV6-5 to TRBJ1-5, with 11 bases aligning to TRBD1. From germline, CDR1 is MNHEY and CDR2 SVGAGI. This CDR3 is 15 amino acids long. J gave up 6 bases and V 5 bases, and 6 bases lay outside the gene matches.